A single sample gave rise to the 26 T cell receptor beta chains below, sequenced in a study of glioma-infiltrating T cells. Using RNA template, CDR3s of TCR alpha and beta were amplified with iRepertoire arm-PCR. In TCRdb, the multiplex PCR reads were re-called with MiXCR into one record per CDR3 protein. Here the sample spans about 380,000 distinct CDR3 sequences, more than 35% being singletons. The source material was glioma tissue, nonneoplastic brain tissue, or PBMCs (not recorded which). The receptors originated from a human donor with low-grade glioma or glioblastoma, undergoing nonglioma brain surgery, or in good health (not recorded which).

The rearrangement uses TRBV19 and TRBJ1-2; D perhaps matches TRBD1 (6 bases). This CDR3 is built from 14 residues. CDR1 and CDR2 from the germline V gene are LNHDA and SQIVND (reference sequence). Trimming left V 6 bases short and J 3 bases short, with 14 bases between. DNA of the CDR3: TGTGCCAGTAGAAAGGAGGGGGTCTACTATGGCTACACCTTC. Translation: CASRKEGVYYGYTF.

For this clonotype: This may be a read error, as it is one base from a much larger clone. The rearrangement links TRBV10-3 to TRBJ1-1, with D uncertain. The germline CDR1 and CDR2 sequences are ENHRY and SYGVKD. With 4 bases removed from V and 2 bases from J, the gap between germline ends came to 17 bases. This CDR3 is 16 amino acids long. The CDR3 DNA reads as TGTGCCATCAGTGCTGCACCACCTGGGATAAACACTGAAGCTTTCTTT. Its translation is CAISAAPPGINTEAFF.

The rearrangement links TRBV7-2 to TRBJ2-3, with 7 bases matching TRBD2. The CDR3 is 13 residues long. The J segment lost 8 bases and the V segment lost 4 bases, leaving 6 bases of the junction unmatched. CDR1 SGHTA and CDR2 FQGNSA come from the germline V gene. Here the CDR3 DNA reads TGTGCCAGCAGCTGGGGGGGTAGAGTTACGCAGTATTTT. Protein: CASSWGGRVTQYF.

This clonotype has more than one count but fewer than ten. The J gene is TRBJ2-3, the V gene TRBV24-1; weak D call: TRBD1 (5 bases). Germline CDR1 reads KGHDR; CDR2 reads SFDVKD. The CDR3 has 13 amino acids. Trimming took off 1 base at V and 5 bases at J, with 6 bases between the two ends. The CDR3 protein is CATSDFQGDTQYF. The CDR3 DNA reads TGTGCCACCAGTGATTTTCAGGGAGATACGCAGTATTTT.

The chain couples TRBV29-1 to TRBJ2-1; 8 bases align to TRBD1. J lost 8 bases, V lost 6 bases, and 6 bases had no gene match. CDR1 and CDR2 (germline): SQVTM, ANQGSEA. The CDR3 is 12 amino acids. CDR3 amino acids: CSVRTGLYEQFF. Written as DNA, the CDR3 is TGCAGCGTCCGGACAGGGCTTTATGAGCAGTTCTTC.

J is TRBJ2-7 and V is TRBV28, with TRBD2 matching over 9 bases. This CDR3 region has 15 residues. The germline CDR1 and CDR2 sequences are MDHEN and SYDVKM. Losses at the gene ends were 2 bases for V and 6 bases for J; bases not matched to a gene: 8. This CDR3 reads CASSLAGGPFIEQYF. The DNA of the CDR3 is TGTGCCAGCAGTTTAGCGGGAGGGCCTTTTATCGAGCAGTACTTC.

This clonotype was detected ten times or more. The chain recombines TRBV6-2 or TRBV6-3 with TRBJ2-7; TRBD2 matches 10 bases. The CDR3 contains 16 residues. V shed 2 bases, J shed 4 bases, and the junction held 8 bases outside the gene matches. Germline lookup yields CDR1 MNHEY and CDR2 SVGEGT. As DNA, the CDR3 is TGTGCCAGCAGTTACCCAGCGGGAGGGCCGGTTTACGAGCAGTACTTC. The encoded protein is CASSYPAGGPVYEQYF.

This clonotype showed up many times. The chain has TRBV6-5 and TRBJ1-1; D gene unclear. The ends were cut back, 2 bases at V and 4 bases at J, with 8 bases in the middle. Per the germline V gene, CDR1 is MNHEY and CDR2 is SVGAGI. The CDR3 is made up of 13 amino acids. The CDR3 here is CASSYDATTEAFF. The CDR3 nucleotides read TGTGCCAGCAGTTACGACGCGACCACTGAAGCTTTCTTT.

This clonotype has just a few counts. V usage is TRBV5-1 and J usage is TRBJ1-1, with D possibly being TRBD1 (6 bases). The CDR3 has 14 amino acids. Germline V gives CDR1 SGHRS, CDR2 YFSETQ. Trimming took 1 base from V and 4 from J, leaving 11 bases between them. This chain's CDR3 is CASSLHREGTEAFF. Written as DNA, the CDR3 is TGCGCCAGCAGCTTGCACAGGGAGGGCACTGAAGCTTTCTTT.

Worth noting for this clonotype: This is likely a read error, given that the CDR3 carries no conserved phenylalanine or tryptophan at its end. This rearrangement joins TRBV7-7 to TRBJ2-7, with 9 bases identical to TRBD2. This CDR3 spans 15 amino acids. CDR1 SSHAT and CDR2 FNYEAQ come from the germline V gene (reference sequence). CDR3 DNA: TGTGCTAGCAGCTTAGGAGCGGGAGGCGACTACGAGCAGTACCTC. Translating it yields CASSLGAGGDYEQYL.

To note about this clonotype: A much larger clonotype is one base distant, so this may be a read error. The chain joins TRBV4-2 to TRBJ1-1; D gene ambiguous. Between the trimmed V and J ends, which lost 7 bases and 5 bases, there was a span of 17 bases. Germline CDR1 LGHNA, CDR2 YNFKEQ. This CDR3 contains 14 residues. CDR3 sequence: CASNHPIPRTEAFF. DNA for the CDR3: TGTGCCAGCAACCATCCCATTCCCAGGACTGAAGCTTTCTTT.

The genes are TRBV7-2 and TRBJ2-1, with D possibly being TRBD2 (6 bases). Per germline, CDR1 SGHTA and CDR2 FQGNSA. This CDR3 has 16 residues. The V end lost 4 bases, the J end lost 3 bases, and 16 bases lay between the germline ends. Here the CDR3 reads CASSWGSGHDYNEQFF. The CDR3 coding sequence is TGTGCCAGCAGCTGGGGGAGCGGGCACGACTACAATGAGCAGTTCTTC.

As DNA, the CDR3 is TGTGCCAGCTCTCTTAACCAGGGCGTGGAGGTCAGTCAGCCCCAGCATTTT. The encoded protein is CASSLNQGVEVSQPQHF. This rearrangement joins TRBV18 to TRBJ1-5; D perhaps matches TRBD1 (5 bases). The germline CDR1 and CDR2 sequences are KGHSH and LQKENI. The CDR3 covers 17 residues. Trimming removed 6 bases from V and 6 bases from J, with 24 bases in between.

The chain uses TRBV5-1 and TRBJ1-3; a possible D gene is TRBD1 (5 bases). The germline V and J ends were trimmed by 0 bases and 4 bases, with 11 bases remaining between them. The CDR3 has 15 amino acids. Germline CDR1 and CDR2: SGHRS and YFSETQ. CDR3 DNA sequence: TGCGCCAGCAGCTTGGCCGGGGGAGACGGAAACACCATATATTTT. Encoded protein: CASSLAGGDGNTIYF.

This clonotype was seen at least ten times. The chain has TRBV28 and TRBJ1-4; D not resolved. With 8 bases removed from V and 4 bases from J, the gap between germline ends came to 8 bases. There are 12 residues in the CDR3. Germline V gene data show CDR1 as MDHEN and CDR2 as SYDVKM. In nucleotides, the CDR3 is TGTGCCAGCCGCCAGATTAATGAAAAACTGTTTTTT. Encoded protein: CASRQINEKLFF.

This clonotype has only a few counts. This sequence joins TRBV27 and TRBJ2-7; D is perhaps TRBD1 (6 bases). The CDR3 runs to 14 residues. V lost 6 bases and J 2 bases, leaving 14 bases between the germline ends. Germline lookup yields CDR1 MNHEY and CDR2 SMNVEV (reference sequence). CDR3 coding DNA: TGTGCCAGCAGCCCTAGACAGGCCGCCTACGAGCAGTACTTC. Amino acid sequence: CASSPRQAAYEQYF.

Only a few counts were recorded for this clonotype. CDR3 bases: TGTGCCAGCAGCTTGATGTACACCGGGGAGCTGTTTTTT. Its translation is CASSLMYTGELFF. The chain uses TRBV7-8 and TRBJ2-2, with D uncertain. The germline V gene encodes CDR1 SGHVS and CDR2 FQNEAQ. The CDR3 is 13 amino acids. V lost 3 bases and J 3 bases, leaving 5 bases between the germline ends.

Turning to this clonotype: The germline gene is not matched at one end of the junction; a read error may be the cause. The chain recombines TRBV4-2 with TRBJ2-1; no reliable D call. CDR1 is LGHNA and CDR2 is YNFKEQ in the germline V gene. The CDR3 loop spans 13 amino acids. The CDR3 region has the DNA TGTGCCAGCAGCCACGCAACAAGTGTTGAGCAGCTCTTC. Residues: CASSHATSVEQLF.

Only a few counts were recorded for this clonotype. One end of the junction varies from germline; a read error may be responsible. CDR3 DNA: TGTGCCGCCAGTTCCCAGGAGGACACTGAAGCTTTCTTT. This codes for CAASSQEDTEAFF. V is TRBV15 and J is TRBJ1-1, with D uncertain. This CDR3 comprises 13 residues. Germline CDR1 LNHNV, CDR2 YYDKDF (reference sequence).

Points on this clonotype: A much larger clone is a single base away; this may be a read error. The CDR3 DNA is TGTGCCACCGGGGGACACGGAATAACTGAAGCTTTCTTT. It is translated as CATGGHGITEAFF. The rearrangement uses TRBV28 and TRBJ1-1; D may be TRBD1 (6 bases). The CDR3 contains 13 residues. The V gene lost 10 bases and the J gene lost 5 bases, with 17 bases spanning the gap. The germline CDR1 and CDR2 sequences are MDHEN and SYDVKM.

The chain is built from TRBV4-1 and TRBJ2-7; the D is unclear. This CDR3 spans 14 amino acids. Deletions cut 7 bases from V and 3 bases from J, with 16 bases between. The V gene's germline CDR1 is MGHRA and CDR2 YSYEKL. The CDR3 spells CASNRPGRSYEQYF. Here the CDR3 DNA reads TGCGCCAGCAACCGTCCGGGCAGGAGCTACGAGCAGTACTTC.

The chain joins TRBV4-3 to TRBJ1-2; a weak D match, TRBD1 (6 bases). CDR1 and CDR2 (germline): LGHNA, YSLEER. The V end lost 0 bases, the J end lost 2 bases, and 13 bases lay between the germline ends. There are 16 residues in the CDR3. CDR3 in DNA: TGCGCCAGCAGCCAAGATGTCGGGGGGCTGAACTATGGCTACACCTTC. It is translated as CASSQDVGGLNYGYTF.

This clonotype was seen a handful of times. The J gene is TRBJ1-2, the V gene TRBV4-3; D is undetermined. The CDR3 spans 14 residues. The ends were cut back, 0 bases at V and 7 bases at J, with 12 bases in the middle. CDR1 is LGHNA and CDR2 is YSLEER in the germline V gene. The CDR3 region has the DNA TGCGCCAGCAGCCAAGATACCCTAGCGACTGGCTACACCTTC. This codes for CASSQDTLATGYTF.

At least ten counts were recorded for this clonotype. The gene calls are TRBV20-1 and TRBJ2-7; D is unresolved. This CDR3 has 12 residues. Per the germline V gene, CDR1 is DFQATT and CDR2 is SNEGSKA (reference sequence). Trimming took off 0 bases at V and 3 bases at J, with 6 bases between the two ends. The CDR3 region is CSARDGGYEQYF. CDR3 nucleotide sequence: TGCAGTGCTAGAGATGGCGGCTACGAGCAGTACTTC.

Only a few counts were recorded for this clonotype. The genes are TRBV19 and TRBJ2-7, with 11 positions matching TRBD1. V trimming: 9 bases; J trimming: 5 bases; junction bases outside the gene matches: 3. Germline V gene sequence: CDR1 LNHDA, CDR2 SQIVND (reference sequence). CDR3 length: 12 residues. The CDR3 DNA sequence: TGTGCCAGCGGGGACAGGGGGGACGAGCAGTACTTC. Its translation is CASGDRGDEQYF.

About this clonotype itself: This sequence may be a read error, since a much larger clone differs from it by one base. CDR3 sequence (DNA): TGCGCCAGCAGTGGACAGGGAGTTAAGCCCCAGCATTTT. Its protein is CASSGQGVKPQHF. The chain links TRBV4-3 to TRBJ1-5; 8 bases are shared with TRBD1. The CDR3 extends over 13 amino acids. Germline lookup yields CDR1 LGHNA and CDR2 YSLEER. Trimming took 6 bases from V and 8 from J; bases not matched to a gene: 6.